This TCR beta chain was found in a study of T-cell reconstitution after alpha-beta-depleted transplantation in children. Study-wide findings and caveats: Most T-cell counts and diversity one year after the transplant came from T cells that were newly produced.

This clonotype appeared many times. No antigen is known for it. Unique molecular identifiers tagged the TCRbeta library. TCRdb redid the calling of the PCR reads with MiXCR, one entry per CDR3 protein. Of 250,000 to 300,000 distinct CDR3 sequences in the sample, nearly 8% were seen once. The CDR3 consists of 15 residues. V was trimmed by 3 bases and J by 10 bases, leaving 16 bases between them. CDR1 LGHNA and CDR2 YNFKEQ come from the germline V gene. The rearrangement uses TRBV4-2 and TRBJ1-6; possibly TRBD1 for D (6 bases). This specimen was peripheral blood, taken 360 days after TCRalphabeta/CD19-depleted stem cell transplant. This receptor was identified in a female patient aged 2-10 years who had a stem cell transplant for Fanconi anemia, so the T cells may come from the graft donor. This chain's CDR3 is CASSQEGGLGSPLHF. In nucleotides, the CDR3 is TGTGCCAGCAGCCAGGAAGGGGGGTTGGGGTCACCCCTCCACTTT.